The 25 T cell receptor beta chains in this list originate from one sample, sequenced in a study of T cell responses to AZD1222 COVID-19 vaccine. The assay was immunoSEQ multiplex PCR, and TCRdb's table has in-frame clones only and misses some. The data show about 44,000 clones, approximately 83% seen once. The sequencing here drew on peripheral blood, taken on day 0 of AZD1222 vaccination. The source is an adult in good health.

In its sample, this clone was seen once. The CDR3 DNA follows: TGTGCCAGCGTGTTCGATGAGCAGTTCTTC. It yields the protein CASVFDEQFF. V gene TRBV21-1 combines with J gene TRBJ2-1; TRBD2, the D gene given by the table, was not confirmed from the DNA. TRBV21-1 is a listed pseudogene. The CDR3 is made up of 10 amino acids.

The chain recombines TRBV7-9 with TRBJ2-1, with a weak D call TRBD1 (6 bases). This CDR3 has 16 amino acids. Germline loops: CDR1 SEHNR, CDR2 FQNEAQ (reference sequence). V lost 5 bases to trimming and J lost 0 bases, with 14 bases between them. CDR3 in DNA: TGTGCCAGCAGCCGAACCGACAGGAGCTCCTACAATGAGCAGTTCTTC. Residues: CASSRTDRSSYNEQFF. The variable domain in full, with the rest retrieved from reference TRBV7-9 and TRBJ2-1, is DTGVSQNPRHKITKRGQNVTFRCDPISEHNRLYWYRQTLGQGPEFLTYFQNEAQLEKSRLLSDRFSAERPKGSFSTLEIQRTEQGDSAMYLCASSRTDRSSYNEQFFGPGTRLTVL.

The chain combines TRBV2 with TRBJ2-7; 7 bases are a match to TRBD1. Looked up from germline, CDR1 is SNHLY and CDR2 is FYNNEI. Losses at the gene ends were 4 bases for V and 6 bases for J; bases not matched to a gene: 9. The CDR3 is 14 amino acids. The CDR3 loop is CASSVQGVFVEQYF. CDR3 nucleotide sequence: TGTGCCAGCAGTGTCCAGGGGGTATTCGTCGAGCAGTACTTC.

The gene calls are TRBV21-1 and TRBJ2-7; the table's D gene call, TRBD1, was not cross checked with the DNA. TRBV21-1 is a pseudogene locus. The length of the CDR3 is 13 residues. The CDR3 is CASSEDRLNEQYF. DNA for the CDR3: TGTGCCAGCAGCGAGGACAGGTTGAACGAGCAGTACTTC.

This chain connects TRBV6-5 to TRBJ2-1; a weak D match, TRBD1 (6 bases). The length of the CDR3 is 15 residues. V shed 8 bases and J shed 7 bases, with 21 bases lying between them. Germline V gene data show CDR1 as MNHEY and CDR2 as SVGAGI. The CDR3 region has the DNA TGTGCCAGCTTGGGCGGACAGAGCCCTTGGAATGAGCAGTTCTTC. It is translated as CASLGGQSPWNEQFF.

CDR3 nucleotides: TGTGCCAGCAGCGATCAGCCAGGGGCCTCCTACGAGCAGTACTTC. It encodes CASSDQPGASYEQYF. The chain is built from TRBV5-6 and TRBJ2-7; a possible D gene is TRBD1 (6 bases). Looked up from germline, CDR1 is SGHDT and CDR2 is YYEEEE. V was pared by 4 bases and J by 0 bases, with 14 bases between. This CDR3 is 15 amino acids long.

The chain uses TRBV12-3 or TRBV12-4 and TRBJ1-2; D is perhaps TRBD1 (6 bases). This CDR3 has 12 amino acids. Trimming took off 6 bases at V and 5 bases at J, with 10 bases between the two ends. The CDR3 spells CASSKGQYGYTF. For the CDR3, the DNA is TGTGCCAGCAGCAAAGGACAGTATGGCTACACCTTC.

This chain uses TRBV27 with TRBJ1-5; D possibly corresponds to TRBD1 (5 bases). Germline values: CDR1 MNHEY, CDR2 SMNVEV (reference sequence). The CDR3 runs 14 residues. V lost 2 bases and J 5 bases, leaving 10 bases between the germline ends. The CDR3 region is CASSLKAGYQPQHF. The CDR3 nucleotides read TGTGCCAGCAGTTTAAAGGCAGGGTATCAGCCCCAGCATTTT.

V gene TRBV12-3 or TRBV12-4 combines with J gene TRBJ2-2, with 8 bases that match TRBD1. The CDR3 loop spans 13 amino acids. J gave up 7 bases and V 7 bases, and 5 bases lay outside the gene matches. CDR3 sequence: CASNGQGGGELFF. The CDR3 nucleotides read TGTGCCAGCAACGGACAGGGAGGCGGGGAGCTGTTTTTT.

V and J are TRBV11-2 and TRBJ2-3; 8 nucleotides agree with TRBD2. CDR3 length: 15 amino acids. Trimming took 2 bases from V and 3 from J; bases not matched to a gene: 4. The germline gives CDR1 SGHAT, CDR2 FQNNGV. CDR3: CASSLTAGATDTQYF. The CDR3 DNA sequence: TGTGCCAGCAGCTTAACAGCGGGGGCTACAGATACGCAGTATTTT.

The chain joins TRBV3-1 (or the pseudogene TRBV3-2) to TRBJ2-1, with 10 bases fitting TRBD1. Germline lookup yields CDR1 LGHDT and CDR2 YNNKEL (reference sequence). The V and J ends lost 1 base and 5 bases, in that order; junction bases with no gene match: 2. This CDR3 spans 15 amino acids. For the CDR3, the DNA is TGTGCCAGCAGCCAAGGGACAGGGGGGCACAATGAGCAGTTCTTC. Translating it yields CASSQGTGGHNEQFF.

As concerns this clone: One end of the junction is discordant with germline, which a read error may explain. The CDR3 DNA follows: TGTGCTAGCAGCCCTGGCCGGTCCTCCTACGAGCAGTACTTC. Translated, it gives CASSPGRSSYEQYF. The genes are TRBV7-7 and TRBJ2-5; D is ambiguous. The DNA end lines up better with TRBJ2-7; the J call may be wrong. Germline CDR1 and CDR2: SSHAT and FNYEAQ (reference sequence). The CDR3 has 14 residues.

The rearrangement links TRBV5-4 to TRBJ1-2; TRBD1 aligns across 9 bases. Germline V lookup: CDR1 SGHNT, CDR2 YYREEE (reference sequence). V was clipped by 2 bases and J by 3 bases; unmatched bases: 8. The CDR3 is made up of 16 amino acids. DNA of the CDR3: TGTGCCAGCAGCTTTTTTATGGGACAGGGCGACTATGGCTACACCTTC. Translating gives CASSFFMGQGDYGYTF.

The chain combines TRBV12-3 or TRBV12-4 with TRBJ1-5, with unresolved D. V lost 2 bases and J lost 6, with 5 bases in between. This CDR3 comprises 12 residues. Written as DNA, the CDR3 is TGTGCCAGCAGTTTAAATGTTCAGCCCCAGCATTTT. Residues: CASSLNVQPQHF.

The V gene is TRBV15, the J gene TRBJ1-3; perhaps TRBD1 as D (5 bases). The CDR3 loop spans 15 amino acids. V gave up 0 bases and J gave up 2 bases, with 8 bases separating them. Germline lookup yields CDR1 LNHNV and CDR2 YYDKDF (reference sequence). This CDR3 reads CATSREGGAGNTIYF. The CDR3 nucleotides are TGTGCCACCAGCAGAGAAGGAGGGGCTGGAAACACCATATATTTT.

The chain joins TRBV28 to TRBJ2-5; 9 bases agree with TRBD1. The CDR3 loop spans 16 amino acids. V gave up 5 bases and J gave up 3 bases; unmatched junction bases: 10. Germline-derived CDR1 and CDR2 are MDHEN and SYDVKM. The chain's CDR3 is CASSPNPGTGKETQYF. CDR3 coding DNA: TGTGCCAGCAGTCCCAATCCCGGGACAGGGAAAGAGACCCAGTACTTC.

The sample holds a few counts of this clone. CDR3 region: CASSLWDNTGELFF. In DNA form, the CDR3 reads TGTGCCAGCAGCTTGTGGGACAACACCGGGGAGCTGTTTTTT. This sequence joins TRBV5-5 and TRBJ2-2; D may match TRBD1 or TRBD2 (5 bases each). Germline CDR1 and CDR2: SGHKS and YYEKEE (reference sequence). This CDR3 contains 14 residues. Trimming stripped 1 base from V and 2 bases from J, with 6 bases between.

The chain couples TRBV6-5 to TRBJ1-1; 8 bases fit TRBD1. Germline CDR1 reads MNHEY; CDR2 reads SVGAGI. The junction had 8 bases not matched to a gene; V was cut back by 6 bases and J by 5 bases. The CDR3 is made up of 14 amino acids. Here the CDR3 DNA reads TGTGCCAGCAGATATAACAGGGGGGTGACTGAAGCTTTCTTT. Its protein is CASRYNRGVTEAFF.

The chain is built from TRBV3-1 (or the pseudogene TRBV3-2) and TRBJ2-1, with TRBD2 identical over 9 bases. Germline V CDR1 and CDR2: LGHDT, YNNKEL (reference sequence). The CDR3 has 20 amino acids. J gave up 0 bases and V 2 bases, and 14 bases lay outside the gene matches. The CDR3 DNA reads as TGTGCCAGCAGCCAACGTTCCATCGGCGGGGGGGCGAGCTCCTACAATGAGCAGTTCTTC. Its protein is CASSQRSIGGGASSYNEQFF.

The V and J genes are TRBV9 and TRBJ1-2; D gene uncertain. Germline values: CDR1 SGDLS, CDR2 YYNGEE. The CDR3 has 13 residues. Trimming pared 2 bases from V and 4 bases from J, leaving 9 bases between. The CDR3 sequence: CASSVEGAYGYTF. The CDR3, as DNA: TGTGCCAGCAGCGTCGAGGGCGCCTATGGCTACACCTTC.

This clone was seen just once. The chain has TRBV19 and TRBJ2-1; either TRBD1 or TRBD2 may supply D (5 bases each). CDR1 is LNHDA, CDR2 SQIVND, per germline (reference sequence). The CDR3 spans 15 residues. V lost 6 bases, J lost 5 bases, and 17 bases lay in between. This CDR3 is CASSPAGAPNNEQFF. For the CDR3, the DNA is TGTGCCAGTAGCCCGGCCGGGGCCCCCAACAATGAGCAGTTCTTC.

The chain combines TRBV28 with TRBJ1-6; D may be TRBD1 (6 bases). Trimming stripped 7 bases from V and 6 bases from J, with 16 bases between. Germline CDR1 and CDR2: MDHEN and SYDVKM. CDR3 length: 15 amino acids. This chain's CDR3 is CASTLGARGNSPLHF. As DNA, the CDR3 is TGTGCCAGCACCCTGGGGGCCAGGGGTAATTCACCCCTCCACTTT.

This chain joins TRBV19 and TRBJ2-4, with TRBD2 as a possible D gene (6 bases). The CDR3 contains 19 residues. Germline V lookup: CDR1 LNHDA, CDR2 SQIVND (reference sequence). V was shortened by 2 bases and J by 0 bases, with 20 bases between the two germline ends. CDR3 nucleotide sequence: TGTGCCAGTAGTATAACCCCCCGGGGCGGGAATCTAGCCAAAAACATTCAGTACTTC. This gives the protein CASSITPRGGNLAKNIQYF.

The rearrangement joins TRBV5-1 to TRBJ1-6; unclear D gene. The CDR3 covers 16 residues. The ends were cut back, 4 bases at V and 2 bases at J, with 13 bases in the middle. CDR1 is SGHRS, CDR2 YFSETQ, per germline. The CDR3 region has the DNA TGCGCCAGCAGCAGCCTAACAGACGCCTATAATTCACCCCTCCACTTT. Its translation: CASSSLTDAYNSPLHF.

The V gene is TRBV18, the J gene TRBJ1-6, with 9 bases matching TRBD1. CDR3 length equals 14 residues. V lost 10 bases to trimming and J lost 7 bases; unmatched junction nucleotides: 8. CDR1 and CDR2 (germline): KGHSH, LQKENI. The CDR3 DNA follows: TGTGCCACCACCCCGGGACAGGGAAATTCACCCCTCCACTTT. It translates to CATTPGQGNSPLHF.